These 27 T cell receptor beta chains were sequenced from one sample in a study of control samples from healthy donors and cancer patients. Using immunoSEQ multiplex PCR, the repertoire was profiled, and TCRdb retains in-frame clones only, with some absent. In the table there are some 100,000 clones, roughly 91% of which are singletons. The sample taken for sequencing was blood. These receptor sequences come from a man aged 30-40 years in good health.

This rearrangement joins TRBV7-9 to TRBJ1-5, with unresolved D. Germline CDR1 SEHNR, CDR2 FQNEAQ (reference sequence). CDR3 length: 16 amino acids. V was clipped by 0 bases and J by 2 bases, with 11 bases between them. DNA of the CDR3: TGTGCCAGCAGCTTAGCGGTGGTAGGGCGCAATCAGCCCCAGCATTTT. It encodes CASSLAVVGRNQPQHF.

V and J are TRBV30 and TRBJ2-3; 9 bases agree with TRBD2. There are 14 residues in the CDR3. Germline assignment: CDR1 GTSNPN and CDR2 SVGIG (reference sequence). The V and J ends lost 5 bases and 3 bases, in that order; junction bases with no gene match: 6. The CDR3 sequence: CAWSLAGGTDTQYF. For the CDR3, the DNA is TGTGCCTGGTCCTTGGCGGGAGGGACAGATACGCAGTATTTT.

The chain recombines TRBV11-2 with TRBJ1-3; 8 nucleotides align to TRBD1. The V gene end was trimmed by 1 base and the J gene end by 4 bases; junction bases not matched to a gene: 3. The germline gives CDR1 SGHAT, CDR2 FQNNGV. The CDR3 runs 15 residues. The CDR3 DNA reads TGTGCCAGCAGCTTAGGGACAGGGAACGGAAACACCATATATTTT. This encodes CASSLGTGNGNTIYF.

The chain carries TRBV5-6 and TRBJ2-2; D might be TRBD1 (6 bases). Germline CDR1 is SGHDT and CDR2 is YYEEEE. The CDR3 runs to 15 residues. V was trimmed by 4 bases and J by 7 bases, leaving 17 bases between them. The CDR3 region has the DNA TGTGCCAGCAGCCCACAGGGCCCCCAAGTCGGGGAGCTGTTTTTT. This encodes CASSPQGPQVGELFF.

V is TRBV7-6 and J is TRBJ2-3; D may correspond to TRBD1 or TRBD2 (7 bases each). In germline, CDR1 is SGHVS, CDR2 FNYEAQ. V gave up 4 bases and J gave up 1 base, with 15 bases separating them. This CDR3 has 16 amino acids. DNA for the CDR3: TGTGCCAGCAGCTCGGACAGGACTAGGGGCACAGATACGCAGTATTTT. As protein: CASSSDRTRGTDTQYF.

V usage is TRBV7-2 and J usage is TRBJ2-1; TRBD2 is a possible D gene (5 bases). Germline values: CDR1 SGHTA, CDR2 FQGNSA. The CDR3 sequence is 15 residues long. V lost 1 base and J lost 4, with 11 bases in between. This CDR3 is CASSLDRGTYNEQFF. The DNA of the CDR3 is TGTGCCAGCAGCTTAGATCGGGGAACATACAATGAGCAGTTCTTC.

The J gene is TRBJ2-1, the V gene TRBV3-1 (or the pseudogene TRBV3-2); the D gene is possibly TRBD2 (7 bases). CDR3 length equals 16 residues. Germline loops: CDR1 LGHDT, CDR2 YNNKEL (reference sequence). Trimming left V 0 bases short and J 5 bases short, with 14 bases between. The CDR3 DNA reads as TGTGCCAGCAGCCAAGATTTCGGGGGGCCAAACAATGAGCAGTTCTTC. Translating gives CASSQDFGGPNNEQFF.

The chain combines TRBV2 with TRBJ1-2; 8 bases match TRBD1. CDR3 length equals 14 residues. V lost 3 bases, J lost 7 bases, and 7 bases stayed unmatched. CDR1 SNHLY and CDR2 FYNNEI come from the germline V gene. The CDR3 nucleotides read TGTGCCAGCAGTGATTTCAGGGGGCAGAGTGGCTACACCTTC. It yields the protein CASSDFRGQSGYTF.

The chain uses TRBV2 and TRBJ2-2; the D gene could be TRBD1 or TRBD2 (5 bases each). CDR3 length: 14 residues. Germline-derived CDR1 and CDR2 are SNHLY and FYNNEI. CDR3 region: CAGGPSANTGELFF. The CDR3 DNA reads as TGTGCTGGGGGACCGAGCGCGAACACCGGGGAGCTGTTTTTT. Full variable domain (rest looked up from reference TRBV2 and TRBJ2-2): EPEVTQTPSHQVTQMGQEVILRCVPISNHLYFYWYRQILGQKVEFLVSFYNNEISEKSEIFDDQFSVERPDGSNFTLKIRSTKLEDSAMYFCAGGPSANTGELFFGEGSRLTVL.

The chain has TRBV30 and TRBJ2-6; the match to TRBD1 covers 9 bases. This CDR3 is 14 amino acids long. Germline V lookup: CDR1 GTSNPN, CDR2 SVGIG (reference sequence). V lost 5 bases and J lost 4; bases outside the gene matches: 3. CDR3 protein: CAWGTGTGANVLTF. CDR3 nucleotides: TGTGCCTGGGGGACAGGGACCGGGGCCAACGTCCTGACTTTC. Supplemented by reference TRBV30 and TRBJ2-6, the full variable domain reads SQTIHQWPATLVQPVGSPLSLECTVEGTSNPNLYWYRQAAGRGLQLLFYSVGIGQISSEVPQNLSASRPQDRQFILSSKKLLLSDSGFYLCAWGTGTGANVLTFGAGSRLTVL.

The V and J genes are TRBV28 and TRBJ2-7, with 9 bases aligning to TRBD1. CDR3 length equals 14 residues. The ends lost 5 bases at V and 7 bases at J; junction bases unmatched: 9. Germline assignment: CDR1 MDHEN and CDR2 SYDVKM. CDR3 sequence (DNA): TGTGCCAGCAGTAACCAGGACAGGGGAAGGGAGCAGTACTTC. Encoded protein: CASSNQDRGREQYF.

The chain combines TRBV15 with TRBJ1-5, with TRBD1 matching over 7 bases. V lost 2 bases to trimming and J lost 3 bases; unmatched junction nucleotides: 10. CDR1 and CDR2 from the germline V gene are LNHNV and YYDKDF (reference sequence). The CDR3 has 17 amino acids. For the CDR3, the DNA is TGTGCCACCAGCAGACCCCGGACAGGAACTATCAATCAGCCCCAGCATTTT. The encoded protein is CATSRPRTGTINQPQHF. Variable domain in full (rest from reference TRBV15 and TRBJ1-5): DAMVIQNPRYQVTQFGKPVTLSCSQTLNHNVMYWYQQKSSQAPKLLFHYYDKDFNNEADTPDNFQSRRPNTSFCFLDIRSPGLGDTAMYLCATSRPRTGTINQPQHFGDGTRLSIL.

This chain uses TRBV23-1 with TRBJ2-4; 12 bases are a match to TRBD2. TRBV23-1 is an ORF for which the function is uncertain. V lost 4 bases to trimming and J lost 7 bases; unmatched junction nucleotides: 11. This CDR3 has 17 residues. The CDR3 protein is CASSPRTSGVWGNIQYF. The CDR3 DNA sequence: TGCGCCAGCAGTCCGAGGACTAGCGGGGTATGGGGGAACATTCAGTACTTC.

Worth noting for this clone: This specimen includes other DNA sequences encoding the same CDR3. V and J are TRBV3-1 (or the pseudogene TRBV3-2) and TRBJ2-7; unclear D gene. Trimming took 1 base from V and 6 from J, leaving 7 bases between them. The CDR3 contains 12 residues. Germline values: CDR1 LGHDT, CDR2 YNNKEL (reference sequence). CDR3 sequence reads: CASSQVGGEQYF. As DNA, the CDR3 is TGTGCCAGCAGCCAAGTCGGCGGCGAGCAGTACTTC.

The rearrangement joins TRBV6-4 to TRBJ2-1; D is undetermined. The CDR3 consists of 16 residues. Germline CDR1 is MRHNA and CDR2 is SNTAGT. V was clipped by 6 bases and J by 1 base, with 16 bases between them. The DNA for the CDR3 is TGTGCCAGCAGCCCCGAGAGTACGCTTTCCTACAATGAGCAGTTCTTC. It is translated as CASSPESTLSYNEQFF.

The chain recombines TRBV28 with TRBJ2-2; TRBD1 aligns across 8 bases. The CDR3 runs 14 residues. The J segment lost 4 bases and the V segment lost 6 bases, leaving 4 bases of the junction unmatched. Germline V gene lookup returns CDR1 MDHEN and CDR2 SYDVKM. In nucleotides, the CDR3 is TGTGCCAGCAGCGGACAGGGAATCACCGGGGAGCTGTTTTTT. Protein: CASSGQGITGELFF.

The table lists this clone with a count of one. The CDR3 protein is CASRGINEQYF. CDR3 sequence (DNA): TGTGCCAGCCGCGGAATAAACGAGCAGTACTTC. The J gene is TRBJ2-7, the V gene TRBV5-8; no clear D gene. Germline V gene sequence: CDR1 SGHTS, CDR2 YDEGEE. This CDR3 is 11 amino acids long. Trimming shortened V by 7 bases and J by 5 bases, and 10 bases separated the two germline ends.

The chain has TRBV19 and TRBJ2-5, with 9 bases fitting TRBD1. Germline V gene lookup returns CDR1 LNHDA and CDR2 SQIVND (reference sequence). The CDR3 contains 14 residues. J lost 4 bases, V lost 4 bases, and 4 bases had no gene match. The CDR3 sequence is CASSRTGVGETQYF. The CDR3, as DNA: TGTGCCAGTAGTAGGACAGGGGTAGGAGAGACCCAGTACTTC.

This clone has just one count. V is TRBV30 and J is TRBJ1-2; no clear D. The CDR3 is 14 amino acids. The V gene lost 0 bases and the J gene lost 4 bases, with 12 bases spanning the gap. CDR1 GTSNPN and CDR2 SVGIG come from the germline V gene (reference sequence). The CDR3 sequence: CAWSVIGVSYGYTF. CDR3 nucleotide sequence: TGTGCCTGGAGTGTGATCGGGGTTTCCTATGGCTACACCTTC.

The chain couples TRBV19 to TRBJ1-2; TRBD1 matches at 11 bases. The V gene's germline CDR1 is LNHDA and CDR2 SQIVND (reference sequence). There are 16 residues in the CDR3. V lost 3 bases, J lost 6 bases, and 9 bases stayed unmatched. The CDR3 DNA is TGTGCCAGTAGTATCCTACTGGACAGGGGGCATCATGGCTACACCTTC. Its translation is CASSILLDRGHHGYTF.

The chain carries TRBV7-9 and TRBJ2-7, with D perhaps matching TRBD1 or TRBD2 (5 bases each). V lost 5 bases and J lost 3, with 11 bases in between. This CDR3 has 13 residues. Looked up from germline, CDR1 is SEHNR and CDR2 is FQNEAQ (reference sequence). The CDR3 loop reads CASSRDGIYEQYF. CDR3 DNA sequence: TGTGCCAGCAGCCGGGACGGGATCTACGAGCAGTACTTC.

This clone was observed many times. This chain joins TRBV5-6 and TRBJ1-5, with D possibly matching TRBD1 (6 bases). The germline gives CDR1 SGHDT, CDR2 YYEEEE. The CDR3 is 15 amino acids. V was shortened by 1 base and J by 2 bases, with 10 bases between the two germline ends. The DNA of the CDR3 is TGTGCCAGCAGCTTGTTACAGGGAGGCAATCAGCCCCAGCATTTT. Translation gives CASSLLQGGNQPQHF.

The chain joins TRBV9 to TRBJ2-6; D unresolved. CDR1 SGDLS and CDR2 YYNGEE come from the germline V gene. V lost 8 bases and J 2 bases, leaving 8 bases between the germline ends. The CDR3 extends over 13 amino acids. CDR3 sequence reads: CASSKAGANVLTF. The DNA for the CDR3 is TGTGCCAGTAGCAAGGCTGGGGCCAACGTCCTGACTTTC.

A few counts support this clone. V usage is TRBV7-2 and J usage is TRBJ2-1; 7 bases match TRBD2. The CDR3 runs 18 residues. Germline V gives CDR1 SGHTA, CDR2 FQGNSA. The V and J ends lost 2 bases and 5 bases, in that order; junction bases with no gene match: 15. The CDR3 region is CASSLSPRAGVSHNEQFF. Written as DNA, the CDR3 is TGTGCCAGCAGCTTAAGCCCTCGTGCGGGAGTGTCACACAATGAGCAGTTCTTC.

This clone was seen only once. This sequence joins TRBV10-3 and TRBJ2-5; D uncertain. The CDR3 covers 12 residues. Germline V gene lookup returns CDR1 ENHRY and CDR2 SYGVKD. With 5 bases removed from V and 2 bases from J, the gap between germline ends came to 6 bases. The CDR3 DNA follows: TGTGCCATCAGTTGGGCACAAGAGACCCAGTACTTC. Encoded protein: CAISWAQETQYF.

Regarding this clone: Other DNA sequences within the sample encode an identical CDR3. The chain links TRBV3-1 (or the pseudogene TRBV3-2) to TRBJ2-7, with 15 bases matching TRBD2. The CDR3 has 16 residues. Germline assignment: CDR1 LGHDT and CDR2 YNNKEL (reference sequence). V was pared by 4 bases and J by 11 bases, with 12 bases of the junction left unmatched. CDR3 nucleotide sequence: TGTGCCAGCAGCCGATGGACTAGCGGGGGGGCTCTAAACAAGTACGTC. It is translated as CASSRWTSGGALNKYV.

The gene calls are TRBV19 and TRBJ2-7; D perhaps matches TRBD1 (5 bases). The CDR3 spans 15 residues. Trimming took off 3 bases at V and 6 bases at J, with 18 bases between the two ends. Germline V gives CDR1 LNHDA, CDR2 SQIVND (reference sequence). For the CDR3, the DNA is TGTGCCAGTAGTATGGACACCTTGGCTCCTCTCGAGCAGTACTTC. Amino acid sequence: CASSMDTLAPLEQYF.